This is a list of T cell receptor beta chains from one sample in a study of neurological immune-mediated disorders. Via MiXCR, TCRdb re-called the 5' RACE reads, giving one row per CDR3 protein. The table records tens of thousands of distinct CDR3 sequences, about 5.8% of them present only once. Material: CD4+ T cells from blood. The origin of the receptors is a woman between 18 and 30 years old with multiple sclerosis. CDR3s include the opening cysteine and the closing phenylalanine or tryptophan.

v_gene: TRBV28; CDR3aa: CASSHSSGTGEQFF
v_gene: TRBV7-2; CDR3aa: CASSQGAQETQYF
v_gene: TRBV5-1; CDR3aa: CASSLGRLAGPSSYNEQFF
v_gene: TRBV5-1; CDR3aa: CASSLDQGRGSYEQYF
v_gene: TRBV3-1; CDR3aa: CASSQGADTQYF
v_gene: TRBV7-2; CDR3aa: CASSLGQTGNTEAFF
v_gene: TRBV9; CDR3aa: CASSVAGRADTQYF
v_gene: TRBV12-3/TRBV12-4; CDR3aa: CASSPPPDGGDEQFF
v_gene: TRBV10-3; CDR3aa: CAISDVPGQGLFGYTF
v_gene: TRBV20-1; CDR3aa: CSARPTGQGRYEQYF
v_gene: TRBV21-1; CDR3aa: CASSKEGRLNTGELFF
v_gene: TRBV12-3/TRBV12-4; CDR3aa: CASSLKGPTNEKLFF
v_gene: TRBV20-1; CDR3aa: CSASRDRNNSPLHF
v_gene: TRBV7-2; CDR3aa: CASSHPGTRNTDTQYF
v_gene: TRBV29-1; CDR3aa: CSVSILPGQGRETQYF
v_gene: TRBV20-1; CDR3aa: CSARLAPGTQYF
v_gene: TRBV5-1; CDR3aa: CASSTGRGGRLQETQYF
v_gene: TRBV10-3; CDR3aa: CAITDFLFAPGELFF
v_gene: TRBV5-1; CDR3aa: CASSSDRGPSYEQYF
v_gene: TRBV5-4; CDR3aa: CASSPSGTSGGKFLF
v_gene: TRBV14; CDR3aa: CASSTWTGAGELFF
v_gene: TRBV28; CDR3aa: CASSSPFAGETSYEQYF
v_gene: TRBV20-1; CDR3aa: CSARSGYGTQYF
v_gene: TRBV5-6; CDR3aa: CASSALPWDEQFF
v_gene: TRBV18; CDR3aa: CASSFREDRGEQFF
v_gene: TRBV6-6; CDR3aa: CASSYPGFITNYGYTF
v_gene: TRBV11-2; CDR3aa: CASSPEGARAYEQYF
v_gene: TRBV7-6; CDR3aa: CASSHRDREDYEQFF
v_gene: TRBV4-3; CDR3aa: CASSQDNRQNNEQFF
v_gene: TRBV5-1; CDR3aa: CASSLGGAGNQPQHF
v_gene: TRBV7-9; CDR3aa: CASSTGQGLVAEAFF
v_gene: TRBV7-6; CDR3aa: CASSRLGGQWNTEAFF
v_gene: TRBV3-1; CDR3aa: CASSRGTGQFF
v_gene: TRBV14; CDR3aa: CASSHRTTSGSRTDTQYF
v_gene: TRBV2; CDR3aa: CASSESRGTEAFF
v_gene: TRBV11-2; CDR3aa: CASSYAISGQETQYF
v_gene: TRBV20-1; CDR3aa: CSARTGGAKNIQYF
v_gene: TRBV29-1; CDR3aa: CSVSQGDQPQHF
v_gene: TRBV3-1; CDR3aa: CASSQGRGSPLHF
v_gene: TRBV5-1; CDR3aa: CASSFYGQETQYF
v_gene: TRBV20-1; CDR3aa: CSARVRDRGIGNTIYF
v_gene: TRBV19; CDR3aa: CASSTLDREVPFTEAFF
v_gene: TRBV20-1; CDR3aa: CSARDVVTGGNYNSPLHF
v_gene: TRBV20-1; CDR3aa: CSARYRTGNFEYNSPLHF
v_gene: TRBV5-4; CDR3aa: CASSFGERGWGTEAFF
v_gene: TRBV3-1; CDR3aa: CASSQFSGRPYNEQFF